The rows below give T cell receptor beta chains drawn from one sample of a study of Ad26.COV2.S vaccination and SARS-CoV-2 variants. The table came from immunoSEQ multiplex PCR; TCRdb's copy has only in-frame clones and leaves some out. The table includes some 520,000 clones, roughly nine tenths detected once. This material consisted of peripheral blood, taken in a trial of Ad26.COV2.S vaccine versus placebo. These receptors were taken from a person between 18 and 65 years old who received the Ad26.COV2.S COVID-19 vaccine or a placebo. Both conserved end residues are part of each CDR3. The order of the fields is J gene, D gene, clone size, V gene, CDR3 protein, CDR3 DNA. A D gene is named only where the DNA matches it firmly. A row's size may be missing; if present it is once, few, many or a size class.

j_call: TRBJ2-2
d_call: TRBD2
clone_size: .
v_call: TRBV11-3
cdr3_aa: CASSYTGGINTGELFF
cdr3_nt: TGTGCCAGCAGCTATACGGGGGGAATCAACACCGGGGAGCTGTTTTTT

j_call: TRBJ2-2
d_call: .
clone_size: few
v_call: TRBV19
cdr3_aa: CASKSPGELFF
cdr3_nt: TGTGCCAGTAAATCCCCCGGGGAGCTGTTTTTT

j_call: TRBJ1-1
d_call: .
clone_size: .
v_call: TRBV5-4
cdr3_aa: CASSLDRGDTEAFF
cdr3_nt: TGTGCCAGCAGCTTGGACCGGGGAGACACTGAAGCTTTCTTT

j_call: TRBJ2-7
d_call: .
clone_size: .
v_call: TRBV6-5
cdr3_aa: CASNSGRWAYEQYF
cdr3_nt: TGTGCCAGCAACTCAGGGCGCTGGGCATACGAGCAGTACTTC

j_call: TRBJ2-7
d_call: .
clone_size: .
v_call: TRBV5-4
cdr3_aa: CASSRAGYHEQYF
cdr3_nt: TGTGCCAGCAGCCGGGCAGGGTACCACGAGCAGTACTTC

j_call: TRBJ1-5
d_call: .
clone_size: few
v_call: TRBV24-1
cdr3_aa: CATSDSGVNQPQHF
cdr3_nt: TGTGCCACCAGTGATTCGGGGGTCAATCAGCCCCAGCATTTT

j_call: TRBJ2-2
d_call: TRBD2
clone_size: .
v_call: TRBV6-2/TRBV6-3
cdr3_aa: CASSPDGTSGRAWHGELFF
cdr3_nt: TGTGCCAGCAGTCCCGATGGGACTAGCGGGAGGGCCTGGCACGGGGAGCTGTTTTTT

j_call: TRBJ2-3
d_call: TRBD1
clone_size: .
v_call: TRBV7-2
cdr3_aa: CASSLLPGTGTDTQYF
cdr3_nt: TGTGCCAGCAGCTTATTACCCGGGACAGGCACAGATACGCAGTATTTT

j_call: TRBJ1-6
d_call: .
clone_size: .
v_call: TRBV20-1
cdr3_aa: CSASWGNYNSPLHF
cdr3_nt: TGCAGTGCTAGTTGGGGGAACTATAATTCACCCCTCCACTTT

j_call: TRBJ1-2
d_call: .
clone_size: .
v_call: TRBV5-4
cdr3_aa: CASSSLQGNYGYTF
cdr3_nt: TGTGCCAGCAGCTCACTACAGGGTAACTATGGCTACACCTTC

j_call: TRBJ2-3
d_call: TRBD2
clone_size: .
v_call: TRBV6-2/TRBV6-3
cdr3_aa: CASSRMWVAGEATDTQYF
cdr3_nt: TGTGCCAGCAGCCGGATGTGGGTAGCGGGAGAAGCCACAGATACGCAGTATTTT

j_call: TRBJ2-1
d_call: TRBD2
clone_size: .
v_call: TRBV6-2/TRBV6-3
cdr3_aa: CASSYEASGGSPQFF
cdr3_nt: TGTGCCAGCAGTTACGAAGCTAGCGGGGGATCCCCCCAGTTCTTC

j_call: TRBJ2-7
d_call: TRBD1
clone_size: few
v_call: TRBV2
cdr3_aa: CASSVRTGTLWDF
cdr3_nt: TGTGCCAGCAGCGTCAGGACAGGGACGCTGTGGGACTTC

j_call: TRBJ1-1
d_call: .
clone_size: .
v_call: TRBV6-5
cdr3_aa: CASRAGGGVGEAFF
cdr3_nt: TGTGCCAGCAGAGCAGGTGGGGGCGTGGGTGAAGCTTTCTTT

j_call: TRBJ1-1
d_call: TRBD1
clone_size: .
v_call: TRBV2
cdr3_aa: CASREDRGTEAFF
cdr3_nt: TGTGCCAGCAGGGAAGACAGGGGCACTGAAGCTTTCTTT

j_call: TRBJ2-1
d_call: .
clone_size: few
v_call: TRBV2
cdr3_aa: CASRFGEQFF
cdr3_nt: TGTGCCAGCAGATTTGGTGAGCAGTTCTTC

j_call: TRBJ2-7
d_call: TRBD2
clone_size: .
v_call: TRBV6-5
cdr3_aa: CASRREFAYEQYF
cdr3_nt: TGTGCCAGCAGGCGGGAGTTCGCCTACGAGCAGTACTTC

j_call: TRBJ1-1
d_call: .
clone_size: .
v_call: TRBV7-2
cdr3_aa: CASNIIRGTEAFF
cdr3_nt: TGTGCCAGCAACATTATACGGGGGACTGAAGCTTTCTTT

j_call: TRBJ2-5
d_call: .
clone_size: .
v_call: TRBV28
cdr3_aa: CASRGTDTTETQYF
cdr3_nt: TGTGCCAGCAGGGGTACAGACACAACGGAGACCCAGTACTTC

j_call: TRBJ1-1
d_call: .
clone_size: .
v_call: TRBV4-2
cdr3_aa: CASSQDHYTEAFF
cdr3_nt: TGTGCCAGCAGCCAAGATCACTACACTGAAGCTTTCTTT

j_call: TRBJ2-5
d_call: .
clone_size: .
v_call: TRBV6-2/TRBV6-3
cdr3_aa: CASSSPNPYQETQYF
cdr3_nt: TGTGCCAGCAGCTCCCCGAACCCGTACCAAGAGACCCAGTACTTC

j_call: TRBJ1-5
d_call: TRBD1
clone_size: .
v_call: TRBV19
cdr3_aa: CASSILGQVRNQPQHF
cdr3_nt: TGTGCCAGTAGTATTTTAGGACAGGTCCGAAATCAGCCCCAGCATTTT

j_call: TRBJ2-7
d_call: TRBD1
clone_size: .
v_call: TRBV4-1
cdr3_aa: CASSGDRGSSYEQYF
cdr3_nt: TGCGCCAGCAGCGGCGACAGGGGGTCCTCCTACGAGCAGTACTTC

j_call: TRBJ1-1
d_call: .
clone_size: .
v_call: TRBV5-1
cdr3_aa: CASSLSAGTNTEAFF
cdr3_nt: TGCGCCAGCAGCTTGTCGGCAGGGACGAACACTGAAGCTTTCTTT

j_call: TRBJ2-1
d_call: .
clone_size: once
v_call: TRBV5-4
cdr3_aa: CASSLGNNYNEQFF
cdr3_nt: TGTGCCAGCAGCTTGGGAAATAACTACAATGAGCAGTTCTTC

j_call: TRBJ1-1
d_call: TRBD1
clone_size: .
v_call: TRBV27
cdr3_aa: CASSPRGRGYVNTEAFF
cdr3_nt: TGTGCCAGCAGTCCCAGGGGGCGCGGGTACGTGAACACTGAAGCTTTCTTT

j_call: TRBJ2-3
d_call: .
clone_size: .
v_call: TRBV10-3
cdr3_aa: CAISVADTQYF
cdr3_nt: TGTGCCATCAGTGTGGCAGATACGCAGTATTTT

j_call: TRBJ1-2
d_call: TRBD1
clone_size: .
v_call: TRBV7-9
cdr3_aa: CASKTGRQGGSYTF
cdr3_nt: TGTGCCAGCAAAACAGGGAGACAGGGTGGTAGCTACACCTTC

j_call: TRBJ2-7
d_call: .
clone_size: .
v_call: TRBV29-1
cdr3_aa: CSVKQGGHLGVYSEQYF
cdr3_nt: TGCAGCGTCAAACAGGGAGGCCACCTTGGGGTATACAGCGAGCAGTACTTC

j_call: TRBJ2-1
d_call: .
clone_size: .
v_call: TRBV7-2
cdr3_aa: CASSKAVNNEQFF
cdr3_nt: TGTGCCAGCTCGAAGGCCGTAAACAATGAGCAGTTCTTC

j_call: TRBJ1-4
d_call: .
clone_size: .
v_call: TRBV29-1
cdr3_aa: CSVETGRSNEKLFF
cdr3_nt: TGCAGCGTTGAAACGGGACGGAGTAATGAAAAACTGTTTTTT

j_call: TRBJ1-2
d_call: .
clone_size: .
v_call: TRBV3-1/TRBV3-2
cdr3_aa: CASSRAFYGYTF
cdr3_nt: TGTGCCAGCAGCCGGGCCTTCTATGGCTACACCTTC

j_call: TRBJ2-7
d_call: TRBD1
clone_size: .
v_call: TRBV5-6
cdr3_aa: CASSSVLLRDRDREQYF
cdr3_nt: TGTGCCAGCAGCTCTGTATTGTTGCGGGACAGGGATCGCGAGCAGTACTTC

j_call: TRBJ1-5
d_call: .
clone_size: .
v_call: TRBV28
cdr3_aa: CAGQTGGSNQPQHF
cdr3_nt: TGTGCCGGACAAACAGGTGGCAGCAATCAGCCCCAGCATTTT

j_call: TRBJ2-7
d_call: .
clone_size: .
v_call: TRBV5-6
cdr3_aa: CASSSGGDNEQYF
cdr3_nt: TGTGCCAGCAGCTCAGGAGGAGACAACGAGCAGTACTTC

j_call: TRBJ1-5
d_call: TRBD1
clone_size: .
v_call: TRBV7-2
cdr3_aa: CASSLVGGDQPQHF
cdr3_nt: TGTGCCAGCAGCTTAGTAGGGGGCGATCAGCCCCAGCATTTT

j_call: TRBJ2-1
d_call: .
clone_size: .
v_call: TRBV5-4
cdr3_aa: CASSQSGYNEQFF
cdr3_nt: TGTGCCAGCAGCCAAAGCGGGTACAATGAGCAGTTCTTC

j_call: TRBJ2-3
d_call: TRBD2
clone_size: .
v_call: TRBV3-1/TRBV3-2
cdr3_aa: CASSQGLAGGSTDTQYF
cdr3_nt: TGTGCCAGCAGCCAAGGACTAGCGGGAGGTAGCACAGATACGCAGTATTTT

j_call: TRBJ2-1
d_call: .
clone_size: .
v_call: TRBV6-2/TRBV6-3
cdr3_aa: CASSTDSRAGNEQFF
cdr3_nt: TGTGCCAGCAGCACAGATTCACGGGCAGGTAATGAGCAGTTCTTC

j_call: TRBJ1-6
d_call: .
clone_size: .
v_call: TRBV9
cdr3_aa: CASSGWNSPLHF
cdr3_nt: TGTGCCAGCAGCGGCTGGAATTCACCCCTCCACTTT